Below, 21 T cell receptor beta chains from the same sample are listed, as sequenced in a study of cytomegalovirus exposure and HLA in healthy donors. The PCR contained 60 Vbeta and 13 Jbeta primers. Only in-frame clones appear in the TCRdb table, and some are missing; sequencing was by immunoSEQ multiplex PCR. The repertoire shows 100,000 to 150,000 clones; the top ten hold over 1.5%. Sequencing was performed on PBMCs. These receptors all come from a woman aged 40-49 years in good health and CMV-seropositive.

The chain is built from TRBV29-1 and TRBJ2-7; D is unresolved. CDR3 length equals 13 residues. Trimming left V 7 bases short and J 1 base short, with 14 bases between. In germline, CDR1 is SQVTM, CDR2 ANQGSEA. CDR3 protein: CSAKVTNSYEQYF. As DNA, the CDR3 is TGCAGCGCAAAAGTGACAAATTCCTACGAGCAGTACTTC.

The gene calls are TRBV14 and TRBJ2-3; D is possibly TRBD2 (6 bases). The V end was cut by 4 bases, the J end by 2 bases, with 10 bases between. The CDR3 totals 14 residues. Germline V gene data show CDR1 as SGHDN and CDR2 as FVKESK. In DNA form, the CDR3 reads TGTGCCAGCAGCCTTCGGGACTTCACAGATACGCAGTATTTT. This codes for CASSLRDFTDTQYF.

The chain employs TRBV5-1 and TRBJ2-3; D perhaps matches TRBD1 (6 bases). Trimming removed 2 bases at V and 4 bases at J, with 11 bases between. Germline CDR1 reads SGHRS; CDR2 reads YFSETQ. This CDR3 is built from 14 residues. The CDR3 loop is CASSLTTGSDTQYF. The CDR3 DNA is TGCGCCAGCAGCTTAACAACAGGGTCAGATACGCAGTATTTT.

V and J are TRBV7-9 and TRBJ2-5; 7 bases line up with TRBD2. This CDR3 region has 16 residues. Germline V CDR1 and CDR2: SEHNR, FQNEAQ (reference sequence). V dropped 2 bases and J dropped 2; count of bases not matched to a gene: 8. DNA of the CDR3: TGTGCCAGCAGCTTAACTTTGCTCGGGGGGCAAGAGACCCAGTACTTC. Protein sequence: CASSLTLLGGQETQYF.

The chain couples TRBV7-3 to TRBJ2-2; 14 nucleotides align to TRBD2. The CDR3 consists of 19 residues. The V gene end was trimmed by 4 bases and the J gene end by 5 bases; junction bases not matched to a gene: 12. Germline V gene lookup returns CDR1 SGHTA and CDR2 FQGTGA. The CDR3 DNA reads TGTGCCAGCAGCTCCAGTCCCGGGACTAGCGGGAGCCGGACCGGGGAGCTGTTTTTT. Its protein product is CASSSSPGTSGSRTGELFF.

The chain carries TRBV2 and TRBJ1-2, with no clear D. Germline CDR1 and CDR2: SNHLY and FYNNEI. The CDR3 loop spans 16 amino acids. V lost 6 bases, J lost 4 bases, and 21 bases lay in between. The CDR3 region has the DNA TGTGCCAGCAGACTCGGGAAGCGGTTATTCTTCTATGGCTACACCTTC. Amino acid sequence: CASRLGKRLFFYGYTF.

This sequence joins TRBV15 and TRBJ1-5; D is undetermined. V shed 5 bases and J shed 4 bases, with 9 bases lying between them. This CDR3 is 13 amino acids long. In germline, CDR1 is LNHNV, CDR2 YYDKDF (reference sequence). The CDR3 DNA is TGTGCCACCAGCGAGCTGGTTAATCAGCCCCAGCATTTT. This encodes CATSELVNQPQHF. Full variable domain (missing parts from reference TRBV15 and TRBJ1-5): DAMVIQNPRYQVTQFGKPVTLSCSQTLNHNVMYWYQQKSSQAPKLLFHYYDKDFNNEADTPDNFQSRRPNTSFCFLDIRSPGLGDTAMYLCATSELVNQPQHFGDGTRLSIL.

This sequence joins TRBV5-1 and TRBJ2-5, with TRBD1 matching 7 bases. The germline V gene has CDR1 SGHRS and CDR2 YFSETQ. The CDR3 runs to 16 residues. The V gene end was trimmed by 5 bases and the J gene end by 3 bases; junction bases not matched to a gene: 13. The CDR3 DNA sequence: TGCGCCAGCAGTGTGACAGGGAATCGGCTAAAAGAGACCCAGTACTTC. It translates to CASSVTGNRLKETQYF.

This chain uses TRBV30 with TRBJ1-1; D remains ambiguous. Germline V gene sequence: CDR1 GTSNPN, CDR2 SVGIG (reference sequence). The CDR3 totals 13 residues. Deletions cut 2 bases from V and 2 bases from J, with 9 bases between. Written as DNA, the CDR3 is TGTGCCTGGAGTTCAGACTTTAACACTGAAGCTTTCTTT. It specifies CAWSSDFNTEAFF.

The J gene is TRBJ2-7, the V gene TRBV28, with unresolved D. Looked up from germline, CDR1 is MDHEN and CDR2 is SYDVKM. Trimming pared 5 bases from V and 6 bases from J, leaving 11 bases between. CDR3 size: 12 residues. The CDR3 is CASSAPRGEQYF. The CDR3 DNA is TGTGCCAGCAGTGCCCCCCGAGGCGAGCAGTACTTC.

The chain links TRBV6-6 to TRBJ1-5; possibly TRBD1 for D (6 bases). V was pared by 2 bases and J by 6 bases, with 11 bases between. The CDR3 sequence is 14 residues long. From germline, CDR1 is MNHNY and CDR2 SVGAGI (reference sequence). DNA for the CDR3: TGTGCCAGCAGTTACAGGGGGAGAGTTCAGCCCCAGCATTTT. This codes for CASSYRGRVQPQHF.

The chain recombines TRBV19 with TRBJ2-5; D is undetermined. This CDR3 spans 15 amino acids. Germline V CDR1 and CDR2: LNHDA, SQIVND (reference sequence). With 5 bases removed from V and 5 bases from J, the gap between germline ends came to 18 bases. The chain's CDR3 is CASSASIRVLETQYF. CDR3 in DNA: TGTGCCAGTAGTGCGTCCATTCGGGTACTGGAGACCCAGTACTTC.

Turning to this clone: At one end, the junction sequence differs from germline, possibly due to a read error. The J gene is TRBJ2-3, the V gene TRBV7-7; 11 bases are shared with TRBD2. Germline lookup yields CDR1 SSHAT and CDR2 FNYEAQ (reference sequence). CDR3 length: 16 residues. The CDR3 nucleotides are TGTGCTAGCAGCCTGGGGACTAGCGGAAATACAGATACGCAGTATTTT. This gives the protein CASSLGTSGNTDTQYF.

As DNA, the CDR3 is TGTGCCAGCAGCTTCGGTATTAGAGGGGAGACCCAGTACTTC. It encodes CASSFGIRGETQYF. The V call is TRBV7-7, the J call TRBJ2-5; tentatively, D is TRBD2 (5 bases). CDR1 and CDR2 from the germline V gene are SSHAT and FNYEAQ (reference sequence). V lost 3 bases and J lost 5, with 13 bases in between. This CDR3 is built from 14 residues.

This chain joins TRBV29-1 and TRBJ2-3, with 7 nucleotides matching TRBD2. The J segment lost 3 bases and the V segment lost 2 bases, leaving 2 bases of the junction unmatched. CDR3 length equals 13 residues. Germline V gene data show CDR1 as SQVTM and CDR2 as ANQGSEA. The CDR3 DNA follows: TGCAGCGTTGAAAGCGGGGCAACAGATACGCAGTATTTT. Translated: CSVESGATDTQYF.

V usage is TRBV7-3 and J usage is TRBJ2-1; the match to TRBD2 covers 10 bases. The length of the CDR3 is 16 residues. V was pared by 5 bases and J by 7 bases, with 11 bases of the junction left unmatched. Germline CDR1 SGHTA, CDR2 FQGTGA. CDR3 region: CASSPRRIAGGNEQFF. CDR3 nucleotides: TGTGCCAGCAGCCCTAGGCGTATAGCGGGAGGAAATGAGCAGTTCTTC.

V usage is TRBV30 and J usage is TRBJ2-5, with TRBD2 matching 9 bases. V was clipped by 2 bases and J by 5 bases; unmatched bases: 15. The CDR3 is made up of 17 amino acids. CDR1 and CDR2 (germline): GTSNPN, SVGIG (reference sequence). CDR3: CAWSSPLVAGDLETQYF. CDR3 DNA: TGTGCCTGGAGTTCCCCCTTAGTAGCGGGAGATCTGGAGACCCAGTACTTC.

The rearrangement uses TRBV6-1 and TRBJ2-7; 7 positions agree with TRBD2. Germline loops: CDR1 MNHNS, CDR2 SASEGT. J lost 3 bases, V lost 0 bases, and 8 bases had no gene match. This CDR3 region has 16 residues. The CDR3 coding sequence is TGTGCCAGCAGTGAAGCCCTTGGACTAGGAGGCTACGAGCAGTACTTC. It encodes CASSEALGLGGYEQYF.

This chain links TRBV18 with TRBJ2-7; D gene unclear. Germline CDR1 KGHSH, CDR2 LQKENI. V was cut by 0 bases and J by 2 bases, with 8 bases left in between. CDR3 size: 14 residues. Here the CDR3 DNA reads TGTGCCAGCTCACCACCCGCGGCCGCCTACGAGCAGTACTTC. Residues: CASSPPAAAYEQYF.

The chain uses TRBV7-3 and TRBJ2-1, with 9 bases that match TRBD2. V lost 4 bases to trimming and J lost 6 bases; unmatched junction nucleotides: 10. CDR3 size: 16 residues. Germline V gives CDR1 SGHTA, CDR2 FQGTGA. The CDR3 nucleotides are TGTGCCAGCAGCTCGCCCCGCGGTAGCGGGAGCAATGAGCAGTTCTTC. Translation gives CASSSPRGSGSNEQFF.

The chain uses TRBV19 and TRBJ1-2; D is uncertain. From germline, CDR1 is LNHDA and CDR2 SQIVND (reference sequence). The CDR3 extends over 14 amino acids. Trimming cost V 6 bases and J 4 bases, with 15 bases left between them. CDR3 sequence reads: CASRGGGSSYGYTF. The CDR3 bases are TGTGCCAGTAGGGGTGGAGGAAGTAGCTATGGCTACACCTTC.